The present entry profiles one T cell receptor beta chain with its context. Sequenced by immunoSEQ multiplex PCR; TCRdb stores in-frame clones only, minus some. The sample shows about 200,000 clones, around 80% of them seen only once. This study enrolled people aged roughly 18 to 90 from 20 to 25 US geographic areas. Researchers sorted participants into cohorts using their self-reported clinical history. This record belongs to a study of blood T cell repertoires in COVID-19. In the study overall: Donors in the United States, Italy and Spain gave samples during acute or convalescent COVID-19. Sources were T cells, B-cell-depleted T cells, or PBMCs; the material itself was cDNA or gDNA.

This CDR3 contains 15 residues. V was clipped by 3 bases and J by 1 base; unmatched bases: 6. CDR1 is SGHNT and CDR2 is YYREEE in the germline V gene (reference sequence). The chain uses TRBV5-4 and TRBJ2-5; 7 nucleotides align to TRBD1. The sequence came from a man in his forties who had recovered from COVID-19. The sequencing input was PBMCs or T cells enriched from blood (not recorded which). In nucleotides, the CDR3 is TGTGCCAGCAGCTCTACCACAGGGGCCCAAGAGACCCAGTACTTC. Translation: CASSSTTGAQETQYF.